These T cell receptor beta chains were read from a single sample in a study of control samples from healthy donors and cancer patients. The data were produced by immunoSEQ multiplex PCR, yet TCRdb's version contains in-frame clones alone and is incomplete. The table lists 150,000 or so clones, about 90% of them singletons. The source material was blood. These TCRs come from a man between 18 and 35 years old in good health. CDR3s include the opening cysteine and the closing phenylalanine or tryptophan. Fields, in order: V gene, J gene, CDR3 length, CDR3 protein.

>TRBV7-6|TRBJ2-1|16
CASSRASAPSGNEQFF
>TRBV27|TRBJ2-7|14
CASSLSGPSYEQYF
>TRBV5-6|TRBJ2-7|12
CASSFGAGEQYF
>TRBV7-9|TRBJ2-3|16
CASSPPGQASTDTQYF
>TRBV4-2|TRBJ2-2|15
CASSQEAGQGRELFF
>TRBV5-1|TRBJ1-6|15
CASSLGGPYNSPLHF
>TRBV30|TRBJ1-2|14
CAWKGTGANYGYTF
>TRBV6-4|TRBJ1-3|16
CASNPGQLISGNTIYF
>TRBV10-3|TRBJ2-7|14
CAISPGTQSYEQYF
>TRBV4-3|TRBJ1-2|15
CASSQDRATNYGYTF
>TRBV4-1|TRBJ1-1|12
CASSIGNTEAFF
>TRBV28|TRBJ1-6|15
CASSSSDRGRSPLHF
>TRBV25-1|TRBJ1-4|16
CASSGSRGSINEKLFF
>TRBV2|TRBJ1-3|16
CASSEARTVSGNTIYF
>TRBV4-1|TRBJ2-5|15
CASSQPQRGRETQYF